The 28 T cell receptor beta chains listed next were all sequenced from one sample in a study of cytomegalovirus exposure and HLA in healthy donors (dated by TCRdb to the late 2010s). The receptor library was made with the immunoSEQ multiplex PCR assay. For the multiplex PCR, a mixture combining 60 forward primers for TCR Vbeta segments and 13 reverse primers for TCR Jbeta segments was used. TCRdb limited this immuneACCESS table to in-frame rearrangements with V and J called. A share of clones is missing; checked studies link under half to unresolved V genes, and the rest is unexplained. Here the sample has more than 95,000 clones; over 60% occur a single time. The ten largest make up more than 3% of the sample. Sequencing used PBMCs. These receptors originate from a man younger than 40 in good health and CMV-seronegative.

The chain employs TRBV6-5 and TRBJ1-1; D unresolved. The CDR3 has 15 amino acids. Trimming stripped 0 bases from V and 1 base from J, with 9 bases between. Germline V gives CDR1 MNHEY, CDR2 SVGAGI. The CDR3 sequence is CASSYSGQRNTEAFF. As DNA, the CDR3 is TGTGCCAGCAGTTACTCGGGCCAGAGGAACACTGAAGCTTTCTTT.

The chain couples TRBV5-1 to TRBJ2-7; possibly TRBD1 for D (6 bases). This CDR3 spans 13 amino acids. V lost 7 bases and J lost 2, with 13 bases in between. Germline CDR1 reads SGHRS; CDR2 reads YFSETQ. Here the CDR3 DNA reads TGCGCCAGCCAGAAGGGGGACACCTACGAGCAGTACTTC. Its translation is CASQKGDTYEQYF.

This clone was detected a few times. V gene TRBV30 combines with J gene TRBJ2-6; possible D gene TRBD2, 5 bases. The CDR3 runs to 21 residues. V gave up 0 bases and J gave up 2 bases, with 26 bases separating them. Germline CDR1 reads GTSNPN; CDR2 reads SVGIG (reference sequence). Here the CDR3 reads CAWSVRRELWVPPTGANVLTF. As DNA, the CDR3 is TGTGCCTGGAGTGTAAGACGGGAACTGTGGGTCCCTCCGACTGGGGCCAACGTCCTGACTTTC.

The V gene is TRBV27, the J gene TRBJ1-1, with D possibly TRBD1 on 5 matching bases. Trimming stripped 2 bases from V and 1 base from J, with 8 bases between. Germline V gene data show CDR1 as MNHEY and CDR2 as SMNVEV (reference sequence). The CDR3 loop spans 14 amino acids. CDR3 loop: CASSLNRQNTEAFF. CDR3 sequence (DNA): TGTGCCAGCAGTTTAAACAGGCAGAACACTGAAGCTTTCTTT.

The chain uses TRBV18 and TRBJ2-2; 7 nucleotides match TRBD1. In germline, CDR1 is KGHSH, CDR2 LQKENI. The V gene end was trimmed by 1 base and the J gene end by 6 bases; junction bases not matched to a gene: 5. This CDR3 region has 15 residues. The CDR3 reads CASSPQTGRAGELFF. Written as DNA, the CDR3 is TGTGCCAGCTCACCACAGACAGGGAGAGCCGGGGAGCTGTTTTTT.

As DNA, the CDR3 is TGTGCCAGCACGGTAGCGGGGGGTATAGTGGAGACCCAGTACTTC. Its translation: CASTVAGGIVETQYF. The J gene is TRBJ2-5, the V gene TRBV9, with TRBD2 matching 10 bases. Germline-derived CDR1 and CDR2 are SGDLS and YYNGEE. J was trimmed by 5 bases and V by 6 bases; bases with no gene match: 10. The CDR3 loop spans 15 amino acids.

V is TRBV7-9 and J is TRBJ2-7; 9 bases line up with TRBD2. The CDR3 runs 16 residues. The junction had 12 bases not matched to a gene; V was cut back by 8 bases and J by 1 base. Germline V lookup: CDR1 SEHNR, CDR2 FQNEAQ (reference sequence). As DNA, the CDR3 is TGTGCCAGCTCACGCCCCACGGCGGGAGGGTCCTACGAGCAGTACTTC. It specifies CASSRPTAGGSYEQYF.

The chain recombines TRBV28 with TRBJ2-1, with TRBD2 matching 7 bases. The CDR3 sequence is 12 residues long. The germline V gene encodes CDR1 MDHEN and CDR2 SYDVKM. J was trimmed by 12 bases and V by 3 bases; bases with no gene match: 5. CDR3 nucleotide sequence: TGTGCCAGCAGTTTGGGGACTATCCCGCAGTTCTTC. Encoded protein: CASSLGTIPQFF. The full variable domain, with the rest looked up from reference TRBV28 and TRBJ2-1, is DVKVTQSSRYLVKRTGEKVFLECVQDMDHENMFWYRQDPGLGLRLIYFSYDVKMKEKGDIPEGYSVSREKKERFSLILESASTNQTSMYLCASSLGTIPQFFGPGTRLTVL.

This clone is labeled medium-sized. The chain joins TRBV6-1 to TRBJ2-1; D not certain. Germline V CDR1 and CDR2: MNHNS, SASEGT. V lost 4 bases and J 7 bases, leaving 11 bases between the germline ends. This CDR3 contains 13 residues. The CDR3 coding sequence is TGTGCCAGCAGTGTGTTTAAGGAGAATGAGCAGTTCTTC. Residues: CASSVFKENEQFF.

The chain employs TRBV29-1 and TRBJ2-3, with 8 bases that match TRBD1. The V gene's germline CDR1 is SQVTM and CDR2 ANQGSEA. Germline trimming cut 5 bases from V and 4 bases from J; bases unmatched to any gene: 5. The CDR3 extends over 13 amino acids. CDR3 nucleotides: TGCAGCGTTACCGGACAGGGTCCAGATACGCAGTATTTT. This codes for CSVTGQGPDTQYF.

The chain employs TRBV19 and TRBJ2-7; 9 bases are a match to TRBD1. This CDR3 has 14 amino acids. Germline values: CDR1 LNHDA, CDR2 SQIVND (reference sequence). The V and J ends lost 5 bases and 4 bases, in that order; junction bases with no gene match: 6. The chain's CDR3 is CASSPGQGNYEQYF. The CDR3 coding sequence is TGTGCCAGTAGTCCCGGACAGGGGAATTACGAGCAGTACTTC.

The chain employs TRBV10-3 and TRBJ2-7; 7 positions agree with TRBD2. The end of the DNA fits TRBJ2-5 better, so the J call may be wrong. Looked up from germline, CDR1 is ENHRY and CDR2 is SYGVKD. The length of the CDR3 is 16 residues. The CDR3 nucleotides read TGTGCCTCCCGACTTGGTCCAGCGGGAATGGGAGAGACCCAGTACTTC. Residues: CASRLGPAGMGETQYF.

The V and J genes are TRBV28 and TRBJ1-2; D remains unclear. V lost 4 bases to trimming and J lost 4 bases, with 7 bases between them. Germline CDR1 and CDR2: MDHEN and SYDVKM. The CDR3 spans 12 residues. The CDR3 here is CASSSELYGYTF. Written as DNA, the CDR3 is TGTGCCAGCAGTTCGGAGCTCTATGGCTACACCTTC.

In this sample, this clone turned up a few times. J is TRBJ1-2 and V is TRBV28; D ambiguous. Germline assignment: CDR1 MDHEN and CDR2 SYDVKM. The germline V and J ends were trimmed by 5 bases and 6 bases, with 16 bases remaining between them. CDR3 length: 14 amino acids. The CDR3 DNA reads TGTGCCAGCAGTCCCCAGATAAATGTTAATGGCTACACCTTC. This codes for CASSPQINVNGYTF.

This clone has a handful of counts. The chain joins TRBV5-6 to TRBJ1-2; D might be TRBD1 (6 bases). Trimming removed 4 bases from V and 2 bases from J, with 12 bases in between. This CDR3 spans 14 amino acids. In germline, CDR1 is SGHDT, CDR2 YYEEEE. The chain's CDR3 is CASSLLDSNYGYTF. Here the CDR3 DNA reads TGTGCCAGCAGCCTTCTGGACAGCAACTATGGCTACACCTTC. The full variable domain, with the rest looked up from reference TRBV5-6 and TRBJ1-2, is DAGVTQSPTHLIKTRGQQVTLRCSPKSGHDTVSWYQQALGQGPQFIFQYYEEEERQRGNFPDRFSGHQFPNYSSELNVNALLLGDSALYLCASSLLDSNYGYTFGSGTRLTVV.

CDR3 sequence reads: CASSIAGTGDYGYTF. CDR3 sequence (DNA): TGTGCCAGCAGCATCGCGGGAACAGGGGACTATGGCTACACCTTC. The chain is built from TRBV5-4 and TRBJ1-2; TRBD1 matches 7 bases. Trimming removed 4 bases from V and 3 bases from J; junction bases left unmatched: 9. The length of the CDR3 is 15 residues. CDR1 is SGHNT and CDR2 is YYREEE in the germline V gene (reference sequence).

The chain is built from TRBV19 and TRBJ2-3; the D gene is possibly TRBD1 (5 bases). With 0 bases removed from V and 4 bases from J, the gap between germline ends came to 11 bases. The CDR3 runs 15 residues. The V gene's germline CDR1 is LNHDA and CDR2 SQIVND (reference sequence). The CDR3 region is CASSIEGALSDTQYF. For the CDR3, the DNA is TGTGCCAGTAGTATAGAAGGGGCCCTCTCAGATACGCAGTATTTT.

The genes are TRBV6-1 and TRBJ1-5; possible D gene TRBD1, 6 bases. This CDR3 is built from 14 residues. Deletions cut 3 bases from V and 7 bases from J, with 13 bases between. CDR1 and CDR2 from the germline V gene are MNHNS and SASEGT. Here the CDR3 reads CASSDGGGVQPQHF. CDR3 in DNA: TGTGCCAGCAGTGATGGAGGGGGGGTACAGCCCCAGCATTTT.

J is TRBJ1-6 and V is TRBV5-4, with 7 bases matching TRBD1. V trimming: 4 bases; J trimming: 8 bases; junction bases outside the gene matches: 9. The CDR3 has 15 amino acids. Per germline, CDR1 SGHNT and CDR2 YYREEE (reference sequence). In DNA form, the CDR3 reads TGTGCCAGCAGCGAGGCCGGGACAGCCTATTCACCCCTCCACTTT. Translated, it gives CASSEAGTAYSPLHF.

This clone appeared once. The gene calls are TRBV7-9 and TRBJ2-3, with a tentative D call TRBD1 (6 bases). The CDR3 totals 15 residues. Trimming left V 1 base short and J 14 bases short, with 22 bases between. Germline loops: CDR1 SEHNR, CDR2 FQNEAQ (reference sequence). Here the CDR3 DNA reads TGTGCCAGCAGCTTAGGTGACAGGCAATTCCCCCTCCTGTATTTT. This gives the protein CASSLGDRQFPLLYF.

V is TRBV28 and J is TRBJ1-4; 10 nucleotides align to TRBD1. Trimming cost V 6 bases and J 0 bases; bases outside gene matches: 10. This CDR3 has 18 amino acids. Looked up from germline, CDR1 is MDHEN and CDR2 is SYDVKM. The CDR3 region is CASRDLPGQGTTNEKLFF. The CDR3 nucleotides read TGTGCCAGCAGAGATTTGCCGGGACAGGGGACAACTAATGAAAAACTGTTTTTT.

The rearrangement joins TRBV19 to TRBJ2-1, with D maybe TRBD1 (6 bases). The CDR3 extends over 14 amino acids. Germline V gene data show CDR1 as LNHDA and CDR2 as SQIVND (reference sequence). V was clipped by 4 bases and J by 8 bases, with 15 bases between them. CDR3 in amino acids: CASSTPGTSDEQFF. For the CDR3, the DNA is TGTGCCAGTAGTACACCCGGGACAAGCGATGAGCAGTTCTTC.

The chain is built from TRBV5-4 and TRBJ1-1; D perhaps matches TRBD1 (5 bases). The CDR3 sequence is 15 residues long. V shed 6 bases and J shed 0 bases, with 15 bases lying between them. Looked up from germline, CDR1 is SGHNT and CDR2 is YYREEE (reference sequence). CDR3: CASKDKGFMNTEAFF. The CDR3, as DNA: TGTGCCAGCAAAGATAAGGGGTTCATGAACACTGAAGCTTTCTTT.

V and J are TRBV5-1 and TRBJ2-6; 8 bases are a match to TRBD1. The V segment lost 5 bases and the J segment 2 bases; nucleotides outside the gene matches: 15. Germline V gene sequence: CDR1 SGHRS, CDR2 YFSETQ. This CDR3 comprises 19 residues. CDR3 nucleotides: TGCGCCAGCAGTCTTTTCGGTGCAGGGGGCGCAGCTGGGGCCAACGTCCTGACTTTC. Residues: CASSLFGAGGAAGANVLTF. The entire variable domain, with the rest obtained from reference TRBV5-1 and TRBJ2-6, is as follows: KAGVTQTPRYLIKTRGQQVTLSCSPISGHRSVSWYQQTPGQGLQFLFEYFSETQRNKGNFPGRFSGRQFSNSRSEMNVSTLELGDSALYLCASSLFGAGGAAGANVLTFGAGSRLTVL.

The chain has TRBV7-2 and TRBJ1-5; D might be TRBD1 (5 bases). V was pared by 5 bases and J by 0 bases, with 11 bases between. Germline CDR1 reads SGHTA; CDR2 reads FQGNSA. CDR3 size: 15 residues. CDR3 residues: CASSPDGGSNQPQHF. The CDR3 DNA follows: TGTGCCAGCAGCCCAGACGGGGGTAGCAATCAGCCCCAGCATTTT.

V is TRBV28 and J is TRBJ2-7, with TRBD1 as a possible D gene (6 bases). Germline lookup yields CDR1 MDHEN and CDR2 SYDVKM. Trimming took 2 bases from V and 6 from J, leaving 11 bases between them. This CDR3 comprises 13 residues. The CDR3 sequence is CASSLRQGGEQYF. The DNA of the CDR3 is TGTGCCAGCAGTTTAAGACAAGGGGGCGAGCAGTACTTC.

The CDR3 nucleotides are TGTGCCAGCAGTCGGGACCAAGAGACCCAGTACTTC. It codes for CASSRDQETQYF. V is TRBV6-6 and J is TRBJ2-5; D unresolved. Germline V gene data show CDR1 as MNHNY and CDR2 as SVGAGI (reference sequence). Between the trimmed V and J ends, which lost 5 bases and 0 bases, there was a span of 4 bases. The CDR3 is 12 amino acids.

The chain is built from TRBV15 and TRBJ1-2, with a possible D match to TRBD1 (5 bases). V lost 4 bases to trimming and J lost 1 base, with 22 bases between them. Germline CDR1 and CDR2: LNHNV and YYDKDF (reference sequence). There are 18 residues in the CDR3. CDR3: CATSMEGSTLLLNYGYTF. Here the CDR3 DNA reads TGTGCCACCAGCATGGAGGGGTCCACGCTTCTTCTTAACTATGGCTACACCTTC.